Each of the 26 T cell receptor beta chains below was sequenced from the same sample in a study of response to subunit inactivated influenza vaccine. A single record per CDR3 protein comes from TCRdb applying MiXCR to the RT-PCR reads. The table shows hundreds of thousands of distinct CDR3 sequences, with roughly 22% occurring only once. Sequenced here: PBMCs from blood, sampled 21 months after vaccination. These receptors were collected from a man between 50 and 69 years old who received an inactivated influenza vaccine.

The chain has TRBV11-2 and TRBJ1-2; the match to TRBD1 covers 7 bases. Germline V gene sequence: CDR1 SGHAT, CDR2 FQNNGV. V trimming: 4 bases; J trimming: 6 bases; junction bases outside the gene matches: 8. The length of the CDR3 is 14 residues. The CDR3 is CASSYRTGVNGYTF. The DNA for the CDR3 is TGTGCCAGCAGCTACCGAACAGGGGTAAATGGCTACACCTTC.

In its sample, this clonotype was seen many times. The CDR3 spells CASSLGRTEYGYTF. The CDR3 DNA reads TGTGCCAGCAGCTTAGGGAGGACAGAGTATGGCTACACCTTC. V usage is TRBV7-2 and J usage is TRBJ1-2; maybe TRBD1 (6 bases). Germline V gene data show CDR1 as SGHTA and CDR2 as FQGNSA. The CDR3 has 14 residues. The V gene lost 1 base and the J gene lost 5 bases, with 11 bases spanning the gap.

In its sample, this clonotype was seen many times. The chain recombines TRBV28 with TRBJ1-2; maybe TRBD1 (5 bases). CDR1 is MDHEN and CDR2 is SYDVKM in the germline V gene. V lost 6 bases to trimming and J lost 4 bases, with 18 bases between them. The CDR3 loop spans 15 amino acids. DNA of the CDR3: TGTGCCAGCAGGGCCCCTGTGGGGCCTTTCTATGGCTACACCTTC. Protein: CASRAPVGPFYGYTF.

This clonotype has more than one count but fewer than ten. The chain recombines TRBV4-1 with TRBJ1-1, with D maybe TRBD1 (5 bases). Germline V lookup: CDR1 MGHRA, CDR2 YSYEKL. V shed 1 base and J shed 0 bases, with 12 bases lying between them. This CDR3 has 16 amino acids. This CDR3 reads CASSQVSPGVNTEAFF. For the CDR3, the DNA is TGCGCCAGCAGCCAAGTGAGTCCGGGGGTGAACACTGAAGCTTTCTTT.

The J gene is TRBJ1-1, the V gene TRBV6-1; D might be TRBD1 (6 bases). CDR3 length: 15 amino acids. Germline V lookup: CDR1 MNHNS, CDR2 SASEGT. With 8 bases removed from V and 1 base from J, the gap between germline ends came to 17 bases. CDR3 bases: TGTGCCAGCCGCTGGGGGGGGGCCGGGAACACTGAAGCTTTCTTT. Its protein product is CASRWGGAGNTEAFF.

This clonotype was found many times. This rearrangement joins TRBV5-5 to TRBJ1-5; D is ambiguous. Trimming pared 0 bases from V and 6 bases from J, leaving 7 bases between. The CDR3 extends over 13 amino acids. Germline V gene data show CDR1 as SGHKS and CDR2 as YYEKEE (reference sequence). The CDR3 loop is CASSLAEGQPQHF. The CDR3 DNA reads as TGTGCCAGCAGCTTGGCGGAGGGTCAGCCCCAGCATTTT.

In this sample, this clonotype turned up a few times. The rearrangement uses TRBV21-1 and TRBJ2-3; the DNA was not used to check the table's D call, TRBD1. TRBV21-1 is a listed pseudogene. This CDR3 is built from 14 residues. CDR3 nucleotide sequence: TGTGCCAGCAGCAAAGAATACGGCGGGGGTACGCAGTATTTT. Its protein product is CASSKEYGGGTQYF.

This clonotype was picked up a small number of times. The chain joins TRBV4-3 to TRBJ2-4; 9 bases match TRBD2. Germline V CDR1 and CDR2: LGHNA, YSLEER. The junction had 6 bases not matched to a gene; V was cut back by 0 bases and J by 3 bases. This CDR3 contains 17 residues. This CDR3 is CASSQDGPSGIKNIQYF. As DNA, the CDR3 is TGCGCCAGCAGCCAAGATGGACCTAGCGGGATCAAAAACATTCAGTACTTC.

This clonotype was observed at least ten times. The chain combines TRBV7-6 with TRBJ1-1; D not certain. This CDR3 region has 12 residues. CDR1 is SGHVS, CDR2 FNYEAQ, per germline. V lost 4 bases and J lost 5, with 8 bases in between. CDR3 DNA sequence: TGTGCCAGCAGCTCCCGGGGTACTGAAGCTTTCTTT. As protein: CASSSRGTEAFF.

This clonotype was observed a few times. This chain uses TRBV6-1 with TRBJ2-5; D uncertain. CDR1 MNHNS and CDR2 SASEGT come from the germline V gene. Trimming took off 0 bases at V and 4 bases at J, with 6 bases between the two ends. The CDR3 covers 13 residues. The CDR3 DNA is TGTGCCAGCAGTGAAGCCGGTGGAGAGACCCAGTACTTC. It encodes CASSEAGGETQYF.

The rearrangement links TRBV20-1 to TRBJ2-1, with D tentatively TRBD2 (5 bases). Germline CDR1 is DFQATT and CDR2 is SNEGSKA (reference sequence). The CDR3 is 11 amino acids. The V gene lost 5 bases and the J gene lost 5 bases, with 7 bases spanning the gap. CDR3 amino acids: CSAYGDNEQFF. As DNA, the CDR3 is TGCAGTGCTTACGGGGACAATGAGCAGTTCTTC.

This clonotype was seen many times. The J gene is TRBJ1-6, the V gene TRBV7-9; 7 bases agree with TRBD1. After removal of 5 bases from V and 7 bases from J, the junction contained 8 bases not matched to a gene. The CDR3 is 15 amino acids. Germline V gene sequence: CDR1 SEHNR, CDR2 FQNEAQ (reference sequence). CDR3 sequence (DNA): TGTGCCAGCAGCCGGAGGACAGGCACCAATTCACCCCTCCACTTT. Residues: CASSRRTGTNSPLHF. The full variable domain, completed using reference TRBV7-9 and TRBJ1-6, is DTGVSQNPRHKITKRGQNVTFRCDPISEHNRLYWYRQTLGQGPEFLTYFQNEAQLEKSRLLSDRFSAERPKGSFSTLEIQRTEQGDSAMYLCASSRRTGTNSPLHFGNGTRLTVT.

The V and J genes are TRBV7-9 and TRBJ2-1; weak D call: TRBD2 (5 bases). Trimming took 2 bases from V and 8 from J, leaving 7 bases between them. The V gene's germline CDR1 is SEHNR and CDR2 FQNEAQ (reference sequence). The CDR3 runs 12 residues. As DNA, the CDR3 is TGTGCCAGCAGCTTATTTAGCGATGAGCAGTTCTTC. Translating it yields CASSLFSDEQFF.

This clonotype turned up a few times. V usage is TRBV29-1 and J usage is TRBJ2-2, with 10 bases that match TRBD2. The CDR3 totals 15 residues. Germline V CDR1 and CDR2: SQVTM, ANQGSEA. Unmatched junction bases numbered 8, after V lost 4 bases and J lost 6 bases. The CDR3 DNA reads TGCAGCGTTGGGGGACTAGCGATTAATCCCGGGGAGCTGTTTTTT. It codes for CSVGGLAINPGELFF.

This clonotype has at least ten counts. This rearrangement joins TRBV27 to TRBJ1-5; D remains ambiguous. Looked up from germline, CDR1 is MNHEY and CDR2 is SMNVEV (reference sequence). The CDR3 has 13 amino acids. Trimming shortened V by 2 bases and J by 4 bases, and 6 bases separated the two germline ends. The CDR3 protein is CASSLVRNQPQHF. CDR3 DNA sequence: TGTGCCAGCAGTTTAGTGAGAAATCAGCCCCAGCATTTT.

The chain uses TRBV24-1 and TRBJ2-1; TRBD1 agrees at 10 bases. The germline V gene encodes CDR1 KGHDR and CDR2 SFDVKD. Trimming cost V 2 bases and J 8 bases; bases outside gene matches: 8. The CDR3 extends over 16 amino acids. The CDR3 reads CATSDSLGTGVDEQFF. The CDR3 DNA reads as TGTGCCACCAGTGATTCGTTGGGGACAGGGGTGGATGAGCAGTTCTTC.

This clonotype was detected only a few times. The chain employs TRBV5-6 and TRBJ2-1; 11 bases fit TRBD1. V gave up 0 bases and J gave up 9 bases; unmatched junction bases: 5. The germline CDR1 and CDR2 sequences are SGHDT and YYEEEE. The CDR3 loop spans 15 amino acids. The CDR3: CASSLGGTGGGEQFF. As DNA, the CDR3 is TGTGCCAGCAGCTTGGGCGGGACAGGGGGGGGTGAGCAGTTCTTC.

The chain couples TRBV3-1 to TRBJ2-5; D ambiguous. The CDR3 has 13 amino acids. Germline CDR1 is LGHDT and CDR2 is YNNKEL (reference sequence). The germline V and J ends were trimmed by 1 base and 2 bases, with 5 bases remaining between them. CDR3 in amino acids: CASSQVVQETQYF. The CDR3 coding sequence is TGTGCCAGCAGCCAAGTTGTTCAAGAGACCCAGTACTTC.

The genes are TRBV3-1 and TRBJ2-7; D might be TRBD2 (6 bases). The germline V and J ends were trimmed by 3 bases and 2 bases, with 14 bases remaining between them. Germline-derived CDR1 and CDR2 are LGHDT and YNNKEL (reference sequence). CDR3 length equals 15 residues. CDR3 nucleotides: TGTGCCAGCAGCCAGGGCGGGGTGATAACCTACGAGCAGTACTTC. It codes for CASSQGGVITYEQYF.

This clonotype was counted between two and nine times. The chain carries TRBV28 and TRBJ2-7; D not certain. The CDR3 totals 11 residues. Trimming cost V 6 bases and J 4 bases, with 7 bases left between them. The germline V gene has CDR1 MDHEN and CDR2 SYDVKM. The CDR3, as DNA: TGTGCCAGCAGAAATCTGTACGAGCAGTACTTC. Protein sequence: CASRNLYEQYF.

This chain joins TRBV20-1 and TRBJ1-1; 8 bases align to TRBD1. The junction had 1 base not matched to a gene; V was cut back by 1 base and J by 3 bases. CDR1 is DFQATT, CDR2 SNEGSKA, per germline (reference sequence). The CDR3 is 13 amino acids. The CDR3 protein is CSARGTGYTEAFF. CDR3 coding DNA: TGCAGTGCTAGAGGGACAGGGTACACTGAAGCTTTCTTT.

The J gene is TRBJ2-2, the V gene TRBV4-2; D is unresolved. This CDR3 is built from 16 residues. The germline V gene encodes CDR1 LGHNA and CDR2 YNFKEQ. V lost 0 bases and J lost 5, with 13 bases in between. CDR3: CASSQEARKRTGELFF. The CDR3 DNA follows: TGTGCCAGCAGCCAAGAGGCGAGGAAGAGGACCGGGGAGCTGTTTTTT.

The CDR3 protein is CSARAGDGYGYTF. For the CDR3, the DNA is TGCAGTGCTAGAGCCGGGGATGGCTATGGCTACACCTTC. J is TRBJ1-2 and V is TRBV20-1; D not resolved. Trimming left V 1 base short and J 4 bases short, with 10 bases between. From germline, CDR1 is DFQATT and CDR2 SNEGSKA (reference sequence). The CDR3 sequence is 13 residues long.

Written as DNA, the CDR3 is TGTGCCAGCAGCTTAGAGGCTGGCGGGGAGCTGTTTTTT. Translation gives CASSLEAGGELFF. J is TRBJ2-2 and V is TRBV7-9; D is unclear. The CDR3 extends over 13 amino acids. CDR1 is SEHNR and CDR2 is FQNEAQ in the germline V gene (reference sequence). V lost 1 base, J lost 7 bases, and 7 bases lay in between.

This chain connects TRBV20-1 to TRBJ2-7, with 14 nucleotides matching TRBD2. After removal of 4 bases from V and 0 bases from J, the junction contained 2 bases not matched to a gene. CDR3 size: 15 residues. Looked up from germline, CDR1 is DFQATT and CDR2 is SNEGSKA (reference sequence). Here the CDR3 DNA reads TGCAGTGCTATAGGGACTAGCGGGAGCTCCTACGAGCAGTACTTC. Translation: CSAIGTSGSSYEQYF.

This clonotype was found many times. The rearrangement uses TRBV20-1 and TRBJ1-1; 7 bases fit TRBD1. The CDR3 covers 15 residues. V was pared by 1 base and J by 3 bases, with 8 bases of the junction left unmatched. Germline V lookup: CDR1 DFQATT, CDR2 SNEGSKA (reference sequence). The CDR3 sequence is CSARVRYRGDTEAFF. CDR3 bases: TGCAGTGCTAGAGTTAGGTACAGGGGAGACACTGAAGCTTTCTTT.